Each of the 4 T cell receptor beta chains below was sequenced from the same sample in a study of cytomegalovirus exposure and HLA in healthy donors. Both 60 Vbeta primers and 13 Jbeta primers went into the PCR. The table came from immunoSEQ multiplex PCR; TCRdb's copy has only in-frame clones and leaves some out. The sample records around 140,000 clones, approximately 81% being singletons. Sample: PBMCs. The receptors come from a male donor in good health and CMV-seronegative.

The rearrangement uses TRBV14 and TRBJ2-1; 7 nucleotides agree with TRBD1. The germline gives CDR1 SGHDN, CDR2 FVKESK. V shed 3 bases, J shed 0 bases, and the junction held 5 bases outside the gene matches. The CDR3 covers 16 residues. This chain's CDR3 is CASSQPGTVSYNEQFF. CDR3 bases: TGTGCCAGCAGCCAGCCAGGGACAGTCTCCTACAATGAGCAGTTCTTC.

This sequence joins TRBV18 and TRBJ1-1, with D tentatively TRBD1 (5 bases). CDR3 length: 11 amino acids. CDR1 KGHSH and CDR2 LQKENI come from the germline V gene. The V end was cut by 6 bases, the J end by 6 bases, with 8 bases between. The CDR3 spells CASSQGAEAFF. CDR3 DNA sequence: TGTGCCAGCTCGCAGGGTGCTGAAGCTTTCTTT.

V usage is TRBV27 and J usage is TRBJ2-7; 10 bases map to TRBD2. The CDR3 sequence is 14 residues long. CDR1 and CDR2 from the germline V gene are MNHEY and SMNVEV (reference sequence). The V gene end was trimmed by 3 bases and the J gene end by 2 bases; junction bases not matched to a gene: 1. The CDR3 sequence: CASSFTSGAYEQYF. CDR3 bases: TGTGCCAGCAGTTTCACTAGCGGGGCCTACGAGCAGTACTTC.

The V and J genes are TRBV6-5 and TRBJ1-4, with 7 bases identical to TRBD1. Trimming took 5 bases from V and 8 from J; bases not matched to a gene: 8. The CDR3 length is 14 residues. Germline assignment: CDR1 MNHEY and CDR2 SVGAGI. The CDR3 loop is CASSRRQGGEKLFF. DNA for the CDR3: TGTGCCAGCAGTCGTAGACAGGGTGGAGAAAAACTGTTTTTT.